This TCR beta chain was identified during a study of blood T cell repertoires in COVID-19. Study overall: The samples span acute and convalescent COVID-19 from the United States, Italy and Spain. PBMCs, B-cell-depleted T cells, or T cells provided the cDNA or gDNA that made up the material.

In the authors' workflow: Using reference gene primer amplification, nucleated cell counts were estimated. The repertoire was sequenced with immunoSEQ multiplex PCR; TCRdb's copy has only in-frame clones and lacks some. Clone size and the V and J calls come from that table; the DNA yielded D and trimming. The sample has about 150,000 clones; approximately 82% are singletons. The V end lost 0 bases, the J end lost 4 bases, and 7 bases lay between the germline ends. Germline CDR1 and CDR2: SGHVS and FQNEAQ. This CDR3 comprises 14 residues. Sequenced: peripheral blood. The chain couples TRBV7-8 to TRBJ2-1; a possible D gene is TRBD2 (5 bases). The source is a woman between 50 and 59 years old with acute or convalescent COVID-19. The CDR3 coding sequence is TGTGCCAGCAGCTTAGCGGGCGGGTACAATGAGCAGTTCTTC. The encoded protein is CASSLAGGYNEQFF.